Shown below are 12 T cell receptor beta chains from a single sample sequenced in a study of monozygotic twins with inflammatory bowel disease. After re-calling the 5' RACE reads, TCRdb lists one entry per CDR3 protein, DNA absent. There are fewer than 550,000 distinct CDR3 sequences in the sample, with about 2.4% held by the top ten. The sequenced material came from blood. These receptors originate from a human donor with ulcerative colitis or Crohn's disease, or a healthy co-twin of an affected twin (not recorded which).

V usage is TRBV14 and J usage is TRBJ2-1; the D call of TRBD2 rests on TCRdb alone, since no DNA is present to check it. This CDR3 has 14 amino acids. Germline values: CDR1 SGHDN, CDR2 FVKESK. This CDR3 reads CASSHAGGLDEQFF.

The V call is TRBV6-6, the J call TRBJ1-1. CDR3 length equals 13 residues. Germline V gene sequence: CDR1 MNHNY, CDR2 SVGAGI (reference sequence). CDR3 region: CASSYVGSTEAFF.

J is TRBJ2-1 and V is TRBV9. Germline CDR1 is SGDLS and CDR2 is YYNGEE. This CDR3 contains 12 residues. The CDR3 reads CASSVPSTEQFF.

The chain links TRBV25-1 to TRBJ2-5; the TCRdb D gene call, TRBD1, has no DNA to confirm it. The germline CDR1 and CDR2 sequences are MGHDK and SYGVNS. The CDR3 contains 15 residues. This chain's CDR3 is CASSALGQGQETQYF.

V is TRBV4-1 and J is TRBJ1-1. This CDR3 spans 15 amino acids. Germline CDR1 reads MGHRA; CDR2 reads YSYEKL. The CDR3 loop is CASSQGPNLNTEAFF.

The V call is TRBV4-2, the J call TRBJ1-2; TCRdb reports TRBD1, a call that lacks DNA to check it against. This CDR3 is built from 15 residues. Germline CDR1 and CDR2: LGHNA and YNFKEQ. CDR3 in amino acids: CASSQVNDRAYGYTF.

The V and J genes are TRBV7-3 and TRBJ2-2; TCRdb proposes TRBD2, but this gene call is untestable without DNA. The germline V gene has CDR1 SGHTA and CDR2 FQGTGA. This CDR3 comprises 16 residues. Here the CDR3 reads CASGFSGGGPPGELFF.

CDR3 sequence: CASSQLGLLAGINEQFF. The chain links TRBV4-3 to TRBJ2-1; TCRdb gives TRBD2 as the D gene, but with no DNA this cannot be confirmed. This CDR3 has 17 residues. Germline V CDR1 and CDR2: LGHNA, YSLEER.

The chain employs TRBV7-9 and TRBJ2-7; as DNA is missing, the TRBD1 call by TCRdb cannot be tested. This CDR3 is built from 14 residues. Germline values: CDR1 SEHNR, CDR2 FQNEAQ (reference sequence). The CDR3 sequence is CASTEEGGHYEQYF.

The rearrangement joins TRBV12-3 or TRBV12-4 to TRBJ1-1; lacking DNA, the TRBD1 call made by TCRdb goes unchecked. CDR3 size: 12 residues. The CDR3: CASGGGVTEAFF.

The rearrangement links TRBV4-2 to TRBJ2-1; TCRdb indicates TRBD2, and absent DNA this call remains unverified. This CDR3 has 17 residues. CDR1 and CDR2 from the germline V gene are LGHNA and YNFKEQ. The CDR3 sequence is CASSQEASGRGYNEQFF.

This chain uses TRBV7-2 with TRBJ1-2; TCRdb designates TRBD1, a call that cannot be tested without DNA. Germline V gives CDR1 SGHTA, CDR2 FQGNSA. The CDR3 is made up of 15 amino acids. This CDR3 is CASRGPDRAYYGYTF.